The 23 T cell receptor beta chains listed next were all sequenced from one sample in a study of early T cells in non-severe SARS-CoV-2 infection. TCRdb ran MiXCR on the 5' RACE reads and lists one entry per CDR3 protein. Altogether 95,000 to 100,000 distinct CDR3 sequences are present, less than 15% being singletons, with the ten largest covering 2% to 2.5%. The sample taken for sequencing was whole blood. The receptor set was obtained from an adult who was a healthcare worker with PCR-confirmed SARS-CoV-2 infection or an uninfected control (not recorded which).

Ten or more counts support this clonotype. V is TRBV5-1 and J is TRBJ2-2; possibly TRBD1 for D (5 bases). This CDR3 spans 15 amino acids. Between the trimmed V and J ends, which lost 0 bases and 0 bases, there was a span of 6 bases. The germline CDR1 and CDR2 sequences are SGHRS and YFSETQ. DNA of the CDR3: TGCGCCAGCAGCTTGGCGACAGCGAACACCGGGGAGCTGTTTTTT. It specifies CASSLATANTGELFF.

This clonotype appeared many times. The chain is built from TRBV27 and TRBJ2-7; TRBD2 might be the D (5 bases). The CDR3 extends over 16 amino acids. Germline-derived CDR1 and CDR2 are MNHEY and SMNVEV (reference sequence). Trimming shortened V by 0 bases and J by 2 bases, and 14 bases separated the two germline ends. The DNA of the CDR3 is TGTGCCAGCAGTTTATCGTGGAGTCTAGCTCCCTACGAGCAGTACTTC. It encodes CASSLSWSLAPYEQYF.

CDR3: CASSLNVQETQYF. In nucleotides, the CDR3 is TGCGCCAGCAGCTTGAACGTCCAAGAGACCCAGTACTTC. This sequence joins TRBV5-1 and TRBJ2-5; D gene unclear. There are 13 residues in the CDR3. The germline V and J ends were trimmed by 1 base and 1 base, with 5 bases remaining between them. The V gene's germline CDR1 is SGHRS and CDR2 YFSETQ. Full variable domain (missing parts from reference TRBV5-1 and TRBJ2-5): KAGVTQTPRYLIKTRGQQVTLSCSPISGHRSVSWYQQTPGQGLQFLFEYFSETQRNKGNFPGRFSGRQFSNSRSEMNVSTLELGDSALYLCASSLNVQETQYFGPGTRLLVL.

This clonotype was found many times. The rearrangement uses TRBV18 and TRBJ2-7; 7 nucleotides line up with TRBD1. From germline, CDR1 is KGHSH and CDR2 LQKENI. V was pared by 3 bases and J by 5 bases, with 7 bases of the junction left unmatched. This CDR3 region has 14 residues. In nucleotides, the CDR3 is TGTGCCAGCTCACCCTCGACAGGGCAGAACGAGCAGTACTTC. Translating it yields CASSPSTGQNEQYF.

DNA of the CDR3: TGTGCCAGCAGTTACTTCGCACAGTTAAACACTGAAGCTTTCTTT. As protein: CASSYFAQLNTEAFF. This rearrangement joins TRBV6-5 to TRBJ1-1, with D hard to call. Germline CDR1 reads MNHEY; CDR2 reads SVGAGI. The CDR3 contains 15 residues. V lost 1 base to trimming and J lost 2 bases, with 11 bases between them.

This clonotype was recorded many times. The chain couples TRBV20-1 to TRBJ2-7; D possibly corresponds to TRBD1 (6 bases). The CDR3 has 13 amino acids. V was cut by 6 bases and J by 2 bases, with 14 bases left in between. Germline V gene data show CDR1 as DFQATT and CDR2 as SNEGSKA (reference sequence). CDR3 DNA: TGCAGTGCCGAACGCCCAGGGGCCTACGAGCAGTACTTC. Its protein product is CSAERPGAYEQYF.

The sample holds many counts of this clonotype. The CDR3 loop is CASRGTLNSPLHF. DNA for the CDR3: TGTGCCAGCCGGGGGACGCTTAATTCACCCCTCCACTTT. The chain joins TRBV6-5 to TRBJ1-6; D is perhaps TRBD1 (5 bases). Germline V gene lookup returns CDR1 MNHEY and CDR2 SVGAGI. With 8 bases removed from V and 6 bases from J, the gap between germline ends came to 11 bases. The CDR3 covers 13 residues.

This clonotype was picked up many times. This chain links TRBV28 with TRBJ1-2; 7 positions match TRBD1. This CDR3 is built from 14 residues. The germline CDR1 and CDR2 sequences are MDHEN and SYDVKM. The ends lost 6 bases at V and 3 bases at J; junction bases unmatched: 7. The CDR3 loop reads CASRPAGTDYGYTF. The CDR3 bases are TGTGCCAGCAGACCTGCCGGGACAGACTATGGCTACACCTTC.

This clonotype was counted ten times or more. CDR3 in amino acids: CASSYSVGYGELFF. The CDR3 coding sequence is TGTGCCAGCAGTTACTCAGTCGGGTACGGGGAGCTGTTTTTT. The J gene is TRBJ2-2, the V gene TRBV6-5; no firm D call. The V end lost 0 bases, the J end lost 7 bases, and 9 bases lay between the germline ends. The CDR3 consists of 14 residues. Germline V CDR1 and CDR2: MNHEY, SVGAGI.

This chain joins TRBV28 and TRBJ1-6; no firm D call. The CDR3 contains 12 residues. V was cut by 7 bases and J by 9 bases, with 10 bases left in between. CDR1 is MDHEN and CDR2 is SYDVKM in the germline V gene. CDR3 DNA: TGTGCCAGCACCACGTTCGGTTCACCCCTCCACTTT. Protein product: CASTTFGSPLHF.

This clonotype was detected ten times or more. The chain is built from TRBV19 and TRBJ2-2; a possible D gene is TRBD2 (6 bases). The CDR3 consists of 15 residues. The V gene lost 5 bases and the J gene lost 3 bases, with 13 bases spanning the gap. Germline lookup yields CDR1 LNHDA and CDR2 SQIVND (reference sequence). DNA for the CDR3: TGTGCCAGTAGTGCCTCCGGAGGGTACACCGGGGAGCTGTTTTTT. This translates into CASSASGGYTGELFF.

This clonotype has a handful of counts. The J gene is TRBJ2-1, the V gene TRBV2; 9 bases line up with TRBD2. Germline-derived CDR1 and CDR2 are SNHLY and FYNNEI. The CDR3 length is 16 residues. J was trimmed by 8 bases and V by 2 bases; bases with no gene match: 10. The CDR3 loop is CASSETGLAGYDEQFF. The CDR3 DNA follows: TGTGCCAGCAGTGAAACGGGGCTAGCGGGGTACGATGAGCAGTTCTTC.

This chain links TRBV28 with TRBJ2-3; possible D gene TRBD1, 6 bases. Germline assignment: CDR1 MDHEN and CDR2 SYDVKM. Trimming pared 11 bases from V and 2 bases from J, leaving 20 bases between. The CDR3 runs 15 residues. CDR3 residues: CAGGFPGHHTDTQYF. The CDR3 DNA follows: TGTGCCGGGGGATTCCCGGGACACCACACAGATACGCAGTATTTT.

The sample holds a few counts of this clonotype. Here the CDR3 DNA reads TGTGCCAGCAGCCCCCTCCGGGGCCGGGCCAAAAACATTCAGTACTTC. This sequence encodes CASSPLRGRAKNIQYF. The V and J genes are TRBV5-6 and TRBJ2-4; D may match TRBD1 or TRBD2 (5 bases each). The CDR3 contains 16 residues. Looked up from germline, CDR1 is SGHDT and CDR2 is YYEEEE. Trimming took off 4 bases at V and 1 base at J, with 15 bases between the two ends.

This clonotype appeared many times. The rearrangement links TRBV12-3 or TRBV12-4 to TRBJ2-2, with 10 bases aligning to TRBD2. This CDR3 comprises 17 residues. Losses at the gene ends were 6 bases for V and 0 bases for J; bases not matched to a gene: 7. CDR3 in amino acids: CASRPNSGGTNTGELFF. The CDR3 coding sequence is TGTGCCAGCAGACCCAATAGCGGGGGGACGAACACCGGGGAGCTGTTTTTT.

This clonotype has a count of ten or more. This sequence joins TRBV5-4 and TRBJ2-2; perhaps TRBD2 as D (6 bases). V lost 1 base, J lost 4 bases, and 17 bases lay in between. Germline CDR1 reads SGHNT; CDR2 reads YYREEE (reference sequence). The CDR3 length is 17 residues. In nucleotides, the CDR3 is TGTGCCAGCAGCTTGCTTCCGGGGGAGGTTAGCACCGGGGAGCTGTTTTTT. This sequence encodes CASSLLPGEVSTGELFF.

This clonotype was picked up a small number of times. The V gene is TRBV4-2, the J gene TRBJ2-7; 9 positions match TRBD1. CDR3 size: 15 residues. Germline CDR1 reads LGHNA; CDR2 reads YNFKEQ. Trimming cost V 2 bases and J 5 bases; bases outside gene matches: 7. The CDR3 DNA reads as TGTGCCAGCAGCCAAAGTGGGACAGGGAAGGACGAGCAGTACTTC. Amino acid sequence: CASSQSGTGKDEQYF.

This clonotype came up a few times. CDR3 DNA sequence: TGTGCCAGCGCCGGACAGGCGATTGGGAAAGCTTTCTTT. It yields the protein CASAGQAIGKAFF. The chain has TRBV6-6 and TRBJ1-1, with 7 bases matching TRBD1. The CDR3 contains 13 residues. In germline, CDR1 is MNHNY, CDR2 SVGAGI (reference sequence). Trimming removed 8 bases from V and 9 bases from J; junction bases left unmatched: 12.

The sample holds many counts of this clonotype. The chain combines TRBV20-1 with TRBJ1-5; D is possibly TRBD1 (5 bases). CDR1 and CDR2 from the germline V gene are DFQATT and SNEGSKA (reference sequence). V shed 6 bases and J shed 3 bases, with 12 bases lying between them. The CDR3 is made up of 13 amino acids. The CDR3 loop reads CSAYQGTNQPQHF. The CDR3 DNA sequence: TGCAGTGCGTATCAGGGAACCAATCAGCCCCAGCATTTT.

V usage is TRBV28 and J usage is TRBJ2-3, with D perhaps given as TRBD1 or TRBD2 (5 bases each). This CDR3 spans 15 amino acids. Per germline, CDR1 MDHEN and CDR2 SYDVKM. V was clipped by 1 base and J by 4 bases, with 12 bases between them. The CDR3 reads CASSLYRTEPDTQYF. In DNA form, the CDR3 reads TGTGCCAGCAGTTTATACAGGACTGAACCAGATACGCAGTATTTT.

Many counts were recorded for this clonotype. The V and J genes are TRBV14 and TRBJ2-3, with D perhaps matching TRBD2 (7 bases). CDR3 length: 15 residues. Germline V CDR1 and CDR2: SGHDN, FVKESK. V shed 3 bases and J shed 1 base, with 11 bases lying between them. The CDR3 coding sequence is TGTGCCAGCAGCCAGGGGGGGCCCGGCACAGATACGCAGTATTTT. This gives the protein CASSQGGPGTDTQYF.

This clonotype turned up a few times. J is TRBJ1-1 and V is TRBV28; D possibly corresponds to TRBD1 (5 bases). In germline, CDR1 is MDHEN, CDR2 SYDVKM. V was pared by 5 bases and J by 8 bases, with 15 bases between. The CDR3 is 13 amino acids. The CDR3: CASSLNRLTEAFF. Here the CDR3 DNA reads TGTGCCAGCAGTCTCAACAGGTTAACCGAAGCTTTCTTT.

The chain employs TRBV2 and TRBJ1-5, with D unresolved. The germline V gene has CDR1 SNHLY and CDR2 FYNNEI. The CDR3 is 15 amino acids. V lost 3 bases and J lost 5, with 14 bases in between. The CDR3 here is CASSEGSPSDQPQHF. The CDR3 nucleotides read TGTGCCAGCAGTGAGGGCAGCCCTTCGGATCAGCCCCAGCATTTT.